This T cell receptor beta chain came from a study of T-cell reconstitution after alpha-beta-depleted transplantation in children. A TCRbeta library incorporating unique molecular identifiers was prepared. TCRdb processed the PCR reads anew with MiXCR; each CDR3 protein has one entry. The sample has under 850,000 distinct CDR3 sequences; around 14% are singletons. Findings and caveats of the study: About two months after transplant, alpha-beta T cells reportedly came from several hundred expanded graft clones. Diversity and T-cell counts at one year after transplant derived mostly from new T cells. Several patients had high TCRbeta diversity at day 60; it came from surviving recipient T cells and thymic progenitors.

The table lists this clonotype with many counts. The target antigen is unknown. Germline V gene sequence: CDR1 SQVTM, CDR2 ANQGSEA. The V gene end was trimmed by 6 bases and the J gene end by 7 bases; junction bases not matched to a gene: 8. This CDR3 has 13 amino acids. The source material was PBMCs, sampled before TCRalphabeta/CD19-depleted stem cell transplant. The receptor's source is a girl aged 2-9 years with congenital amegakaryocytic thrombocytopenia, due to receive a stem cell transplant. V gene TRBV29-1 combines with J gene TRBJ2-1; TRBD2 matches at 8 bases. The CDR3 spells CSVPAGGGNEQFF. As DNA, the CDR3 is TGCAGCGTCCCCGCGGGAGGAGGGAATGAGCAGTTCTTC.